The 26 T cell receptor beta chains reported below all come from one sample, sequenced in a study of T-cell reconstitution after alpha-beta-depleted transplantation in children. Preparing the TCRbeta library involved the use of unique molecular identifiers. TCRdb reprocessed the PCR reads with MiXCR, giving one entry per CDR3 protein. Of about 480,000 distinct CDR3 sequences listed, under 15% were seen once; the top ten hold around 5.8%. Sequencing was performed on PBMCs from the stem cell graft donor, taken from the stem cell graft. Receptors originate from a human donor who donated a stem cell graft to a child with combined immunodeficiency.

This clonotype occurred a few times. The chain uses TRBV7-8 and TRBJ2-5; either TRBD1 or TRBD2 may supply D (6 bases each). Germline values: CDR1 SGHVS, CDR2 FQNEAQ. V shed 8 bases and J shed 2 bases, with 15 bases lying between them. The CDR3 consists of 14 residues. The CDR3, as DNA: TGTGCCAGCGGGGGGCTAAGCGGACAAGAGACCCAGTACTTC. Translated, it gives CASGGLSGQETQYF.

This clonotype was seen repeatedly, ten times or more. In nucleotides, the CDR3 is TGTGCCAGCAGCCCTACTCTAGCGGAGATCACAGATACGCAGTATTTT. It yields the protein CASSPTLAEITDTQYF. This chain uses TRBV3-1 with TRBJ2-3, with 7 bases matching TRBD2. Germline assignment: CDR1 LGHDT and CDR2 YNNKEL (reference sequence). V lost 4 bases, J lost 2 bases, and 9 bases stayed unmatched. CDR3 length equals 16 residues.

This clonotype was seen a handful of times. The chain joins TRBV12-3 or TRBV12-4 to TRBJ2-7, with D unclear. This CDR3 spans 12 amino acids. Trimming took 2 bases from V and 2 from J, leaving 4 bases between them. The CDR3 sequence is CASSLYAYEQYF. CDR3 nucleotides: TGTGCCAGCAGTTTATATGCCTACGAGCAGTACTTC.

The V call is TRBV6-1, the J call TRBJ2-5, with 10 bases that match TRBD2. J lost 2 bases, V lost 6 bases, and 6 bases had no gene match. This CDR3 region has 15 residues. Germline CDR1 reads MNHNS; CDR2 reads SASEGT. The CDR3 is CASRASGGVQETQYF. The CDR3, as DNA: TGTGCCAGCAGGGCTAGCGGGGGAGTACAAGAGACCCAGTACTTC.

In DNA form, the CDR3 reads TGTGCCAGCAGTTCCCCTTTCCGGGACAGGGAGGGGACCCAGTACTTC. Its translation is CASSSPFRDREGTQYF. This chain connects TRBV27 to TRBJ2-5; 9 bases fit TRBD1. The CDR3 consists of 16 residues. Germline V lookup: CDR1 MNHEY, CDR2 SMNVEV (reference sequence). J lost 7 bases, V lost 4 bases, and 13 bases had no gene match.

V gene TRBV29-1 combines with J gene TRBJ2-2; D is unclear. V was pared by 7 bases and J by 1 base, with 7 bases between. This CDR3 contains 12 residues. CDR1 is SQVTM, CDR2 ANQGSEA, per germline. The CDR3 nucleotides are TGCAGCGCGGACGGGAACACCGGGGAGCTGTTTTTT. Translation: CSADGNTGELFF.

This clonotype was counted many times. This sequence joins TRBV6-4 and TRBJ2-3; 8 nucleotides line up with TRBD2. V shed 0 bases, J shed 4 bases, and the junction held 3 bases outside the gene matches. The V gene's germline CDR1 is MRHNA and CDR2 SNTAGT. The CDR3 loop spans 15 amino acids. CDR3 in amino acids: CASSDSSGGADTQYF. In DNA, the CDR3 is TGTGCCAGCAGTGACTCGAGCGGGGGTGCAGATACGCAGTATTTT.

The sample holds many counts of this clonotype. This chain uses TRBV28 with TRBJ2-7; unclear D gene. The CDR3 spans 13 residues. V lost 8 bases and J 4 bases, leaving 15 bases between the germline ends. From germline, CDR1 is MDHEN and CDR2 SYDVKM. CDR3 protein: CASLHPGRYEQYF. The CDR3 DNA reads TGTGCCAGCCTTCACCCTGGACGGTACGAGCAGTACTTC.

A few counts support this clonotype. The chain carries TRBV6-1 and TRBJ2-1; TRBD1 aligns across 9 bases. The V and J ends lost 1 base and 2 bases, in that order; junction bases with no gene match: 3. The CDR3 has 16 residues. Germline CDR1 is MNHNS and CDR2 is SASEGT. CDR3 residues: CASSEEDRGTYNEQFF. CDR3 in DNA: TGTGCCAGCAGTGAAGAGGACAGGGGCACCTACAATGAGCAGTTCTTC.

The chain has TRBV6-2 or TRBV6-3 and TRBJ2-7; tentative D call: TRBD2 (5 bases). CDR1 is MNHEY and CDR2 is SVGEGT in the germline V gene. The CDR3 consists of 13 residues. The V end was cut by 6 bases, the J end by 5 bases, with 14 bases between. CDR3 protein: CASRAKDFHEQYF. CDR3 DNA sequence: TGTGCCAGCAGAGCGAAGGACTTCCACGAGCAGTACTTC.

This clonotype was detected a few times. The chain combines TRBV7-6 with TRBJ2-1; TRBD1 is a possible D gene (6 bases). Germline CDR1 reads SGHVS; CDR2 reads FNYEAQ. The CDR3 covers 13 residues. Trimming removed 2 bases from V and 10 bases from J, with 12 bases in between. Here the CDR3 DNA reads TGTGCCAGCAGCTTAACCGGACAGCGGGAGCAGTTCTTC. Encoded protein: CASSLTGQREQFF.

This clonotype was seen a handful of times. This chain links TRBV20-1 with TRBJ2-5; D unresolved. The CDR3 consists of 12 residues. V gave up 2 bases and J gave up 3 bases, with 7 bases separating them. Germline lookup yields CDR1 DFQATT and CDR2 SNEGSKA (reference sequence). The chain's CDR3 is CSARRLEETQYF. The CDR3, as DNA: TGCAGTGCTAGACGGCTAGAAGAGACCCAGTACTTC.

This clonotype was detected many times. This sequence joins TRBV6-2 or TRBV6-3 and TRBJ2-6; perhaps D is TRBD1 or TRBD2 (5 bases each). The CDR3 totals 15 residues. Germline CDR1 is MNHEY and CDR2 is SVGEGT. Trimming took 7 bases from V and 4 from J, leaving 14 bases between them. The CDR3 coding sequence is TGTGCCAGCAAACCCCCCGGGGACGGGGCCAACGTCCTGACTTTC. Translated: CASKPPGDGANVLTF.

The chain joins TRBV5-5 to TRBJ2-6, with 7 bases that match TRBD1. Germline lookup yields CDR1 SGHKS and CDR2 YYEKEE (reference sequence). V shed 4 bases, J shed 2 bases, and the junction held 3 bases outside the gene matches. The CDR3 is 15 amino acids. CDR3 nucleotide sequence: TGTGCCAGCAGCAACGACAGGGCTGGGGCCAACGTCCTGACTTTC. It encodes CASSNDRAGANVLTF.

This clonotype showed up many times. V and J are TRBV27 and TRBJ2-3; 12 bases align to TRBD2. CDR3 length: 15 residues. The germline V gene encodes CDR1 MNHEY and CDR2 SMNVEV (reference sequence). V trimming: 6 bases; J trimming: 2 bases; junction bases outside the gene matches: 3. DNA for the CDR3: TGTGCCAGCAGACTAGCGGGGGGACACACAGATACGCAGTATTTT. It yields the protein CASRLAGGHTDTQYF.

This clonotype was seen at least ten times. This rearrangement joins TRBV12-3 or TRBV12-4 to TRBJ2-2; D call uncertain. V lost 6 bases and J lost 2, with 13 bases in between. The CDR3 runs 15 residues. The CDR3 sequence: CASSPIGVNTGELFF. The CDR3 DNA is TGTGCCAGCAGCCCCATCGGCGTTAACACCGGGGAGCTGTTTTTT.

The V gene is TRBV3-1, the J gene TRBJ2-2; 9 positions match TRBD1. The germline CDR1 and CDR2 sequences are LGHDT and YNNKEL (reference sequence). With V trimmed by 2 bases and J by 2 bases, 3 bases remained unmatched. The CDR3 covers 16 residues. The CDR3 sequence: CASSQLGQGNTGELFF. For the CDR3, the DNA is TGTGCCAGCAGCCAACTGGGACAGGGTAACACCGGGGAGCTGTTTTTT.

The rearrangement uses TRBV4-1 and TRBJ2-7, with 12 bases matching TRBD2. This CDR3 is 19 amino acids long. V trimming: 4 bases; J trimming: 5 bases; junction bases outside the gene matches: 18. From germline, CDR1 is MGHRA and CDR2 YSYEKL. The CDR3 loop is CASSLAFVTSGRIINEQYF. CDR3 nucleotides: TGCGCCAGCAGCCTTGCCTTCGTTACTAGCGGGAGGATCATAAACGAGCAGTACTTC.

This clonotype was counted many times. The V and J genes are TRBV24-1 and TRBJ2-1; no clear D. Trimming took 4 bases from V and 6 from J, leaving 6 bases between them. The CDR3 is made up of 12 amino acids. The germline CDR1 and CDR2 sequences are KGHDR and SFDVKD. The CDR3 DNA reads TGTGCCACCAGTGACAGTGGCAATGAGCAGTTCTTC. This gives the protein CATSDSGNEQFF.

In this sample, this clonotype turned up a few times. This rearrangement joins TRBV29-1 to TRBJ2-3, with D perhaps TRBD1 or TRBD2 (5 bases each). V was clipped by 4 bases and J by 2 bases, with 10 bases between them. Germline V gene data show CDR1 as SQVTM and CDR2 as ANQGSEA. There are 13 residues in the CDR3. The CDR3 protein is CSVVSGTTDTQYF. The CDR3, as DNA: TGCAGCGTTGTATCGGGGACCACAGATACGCAGTATTTT.

There are many counts of this clonotype. The chain recombines TRBV6-5 with TRBJ1-6; D call uncertain. Germline lookup yields CDR1 MNHEY and CDR2 SVGAGI. Deletions cut 6 bases from V and 0 bases from J, with 18 bases between. The CDR3 consists of 18 residues. CDR3 residues: CASSLTRSPSSYNSPLHF. The CDR3 coding sequence is TGTGCCAGCAGCCTTACCCGGTCACCGAGCTCCTATAATTCACCCCTCCACTTT.

This clonotype was seen a handful of times. This chain connects TRBV7-2 to TRBJ2-7; D gene unclear. CDR3 size: 13 residues. Trimming took 3 bases from V and 3 from J, leaving 9 bases between them. Per the germline V gene, CDR1 is SGHTA and CDR2 is FQGNSA. CDR3 sequence (DNA): TGTGCCAGCAGCTTTAATGTAGGCTACGAGCAGTACTTC. This translates into CASSFNVGYEQYF. Drawing the rest from reference TRBV7-2 and TRBJ2-7, the complete variable domain is GAGVSQSPSNKVTEKGKDVELRCDPISGHTALYWYRQSLGQGLEFLIYFQGNSAPDKSGLPSDRFSAERTGGSVSTLTIQRTQQEDSAVYLCASSFNVGYEQYFGPGTRLTVT.

The chain couples TRBV14 to TRBJ2-3, with D hard to call. CDR3 length: 13 amino acids. V was trimmed by 6 bases and J by 0 bases, leaving 7 bases between them. Germline V gene sequence: CDR1 SGHDN, CDR2 FVKESK. In DNA form, the CDR3 reads TGTGCCAGCAGGCCGGACAGCACAGATACGCAGTATTTT. Translation gives CASRPDSTDTQYF. Complete variable domain (other parts from reference TRBV14 and TRBJ2-3): EAGVTQFPSHSVIEKGQTVTLRCDPISGHDNLYWYRRVMGKEIKFLLHFVKESKQDESGMPNNRFLAERTGGTYSTLKVQPAELEDSGVYFCASRPDSTDTQYFGPGTRLTVL.

V gene TRBV9 combines with J gene TRBJ2-5; unclear D gene. The CDR3 is made up of 14 amino acids. CDR1 and CDR2 (germline): SGDLS, YYNGEE. With 4 bases removed from V and 0 bases from J, the gap between germline ends came to 10 bases. This CDR3 is CASSPRANQETQYF. In DNA form, the CDR3 reads TGTGCCAGCAGCCCCCGGGCCAACCAAGAGACCCAGTACTTC.

The genes are TRBV27 and TRBJ2-7; no definite D call. The CDR3 consists of 14 residues. CDR1 is MNHEY, CDR2 SMNVEV, per germline (reference sequence). V was cut by 4 bases and J by 2 bases, with 12 bases left in between. DNA of the CDR3: TGTGCCAGCAGTTCTCATCCCGCCGCCTACGAGCAGTACTTC. It translates to CASSSHPAAYEQYF.

The V call is TRBV7-9, the J call TRBJ1-1; D call uncertain. The CDR3 has 13 residues. Trimming removed 1 base at V and 7 bases at J, with 10 bases between. From germline, CDR1 is SEHNR and CDR2 FQNEAQ (reference sequence). CDR3 protein: CASSLGGPYEAFF. The CDR3 coding sequence is TGTGCCAGCAGCTTAGGTGGTCCCTATGAAGCTTTCTTT.